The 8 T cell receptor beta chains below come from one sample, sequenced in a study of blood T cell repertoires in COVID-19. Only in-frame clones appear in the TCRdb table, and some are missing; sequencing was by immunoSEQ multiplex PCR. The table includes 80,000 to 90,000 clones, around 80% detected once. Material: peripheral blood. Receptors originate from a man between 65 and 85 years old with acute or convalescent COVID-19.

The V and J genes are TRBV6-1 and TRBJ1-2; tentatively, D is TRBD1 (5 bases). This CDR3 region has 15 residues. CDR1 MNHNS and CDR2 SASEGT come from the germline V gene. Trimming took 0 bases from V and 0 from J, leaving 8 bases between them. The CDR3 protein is CASSEAPRANYGYTF. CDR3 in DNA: TGTGCCAGCAGTGAAGCGCCCAGGGCTAACTATGGCTACACCTTC.

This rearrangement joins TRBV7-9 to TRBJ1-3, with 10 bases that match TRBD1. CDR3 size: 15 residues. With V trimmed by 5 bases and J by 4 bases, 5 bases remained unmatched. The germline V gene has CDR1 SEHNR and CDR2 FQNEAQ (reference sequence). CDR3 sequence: CASSTRTGGGNTIYF. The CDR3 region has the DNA TGTGCCAGCAGCACTCGGACAGGGGGAGGAAACACCATATATTTT.

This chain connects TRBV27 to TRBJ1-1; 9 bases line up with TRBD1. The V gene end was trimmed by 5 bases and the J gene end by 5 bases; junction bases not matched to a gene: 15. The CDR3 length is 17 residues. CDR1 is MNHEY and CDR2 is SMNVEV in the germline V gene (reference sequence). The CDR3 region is CASSPTSPDRGWTEAFF. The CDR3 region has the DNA TGTGCCAGCAGTCCCACCTCTCCGGACAGGGGTTGGACTGAAGCTTTCTTT.

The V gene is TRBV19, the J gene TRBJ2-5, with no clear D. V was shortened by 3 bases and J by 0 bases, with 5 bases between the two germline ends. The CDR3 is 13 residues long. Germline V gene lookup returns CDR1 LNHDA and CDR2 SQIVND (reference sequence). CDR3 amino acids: CASSMGHQETQYF. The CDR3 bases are TGTGCCAGTAGTATGGGCCACCAAGAGACCCAGTACTTC. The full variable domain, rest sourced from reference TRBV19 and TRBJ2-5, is DGGITQSPKYLFRKEGQNVTLSCEQNLNHDAMYWYRQDPGQGLRLIYYSQIVNDFQKGDIAEGYSVSREKKESFPLTVTSAQKNPTAFYLCASSMGHQETQYFGPGTRLLVL.

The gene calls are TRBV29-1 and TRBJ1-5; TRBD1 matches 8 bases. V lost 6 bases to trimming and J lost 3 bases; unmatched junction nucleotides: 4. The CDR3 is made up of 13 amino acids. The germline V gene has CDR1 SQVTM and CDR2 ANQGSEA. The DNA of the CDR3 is TGCAGCGTCCGACAGGGGATCAATCAGCCCCAGCATTTT. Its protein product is CSVRQGINQPQHF.

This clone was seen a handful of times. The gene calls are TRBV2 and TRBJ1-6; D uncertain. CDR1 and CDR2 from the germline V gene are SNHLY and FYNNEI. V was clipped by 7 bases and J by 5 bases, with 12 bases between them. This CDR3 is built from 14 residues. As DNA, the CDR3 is TGTGCCAGCACATCGACGGGGAATAATTCACCCCTCCACTTT. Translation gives CASTSTGNNSPLHF. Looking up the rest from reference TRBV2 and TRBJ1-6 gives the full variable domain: EPEVTQTPSHQVTQMGQEVILRCVPISNHLYFYWYRQILGQKVEFLVSFYNNEISEKSEIFDDQFSVERPDGSNFTLKIRSTKLEDSAMYFCASTSTGNNSPLHFGNGTRLTVT.

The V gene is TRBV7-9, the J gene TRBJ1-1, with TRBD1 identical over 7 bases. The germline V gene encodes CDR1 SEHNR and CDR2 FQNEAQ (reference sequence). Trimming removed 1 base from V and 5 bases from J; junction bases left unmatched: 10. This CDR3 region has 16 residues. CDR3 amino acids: CASSLGVLQGRTEAFF. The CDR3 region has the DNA TGTGCCAGCAGCTTAGGGGTCCTACAGGGGCGGACTGAAGCTTTCTTT.

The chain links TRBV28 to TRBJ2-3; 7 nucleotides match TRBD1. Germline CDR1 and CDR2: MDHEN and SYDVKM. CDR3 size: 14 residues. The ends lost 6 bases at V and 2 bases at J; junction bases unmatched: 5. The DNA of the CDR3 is TGTGCCAGCAGAAGGGACAGCTTCACAGATACGCAGTATTTT. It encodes CASRRDSFTDTQYF.